Presented here are 24 T cell receptor beta chains from one specimen sequenced in a study of T cell changes during pregnancy in multiple sclerosis. The repertoire was sequenced with immunoSEQ multiplex PCR; TCRdb's copy has only in-frame clones and lacks some. The repertoire holds roughly 40,000 clones, with about 90% as singletons. The specimen was CD4+ T cells from peripheral blood mononuclear cells, collected before pregnancy. Source of these receptors: a female donor with multiple sclerosis, enrolled in a pregnancy study.

V gene TRBV6-6 combines with J gene TRBJ2-1; D may be TRBD2 (7 bases). The CDR3 length is 14 residues. Germline assignment: CDR1 MNHNY and CDR2 SVGAGI (reference sequence). V lost 2 bases and J lost 7, with 12 bases in between. The CDR3, as DNA: TGTGCCAGCAGTTACGTAGGGGGGGGGAATGAGCAGTTCTTC. Protein sequence: CASSYVGGGNEQFF.

This clone was detected a few times. The chain joins TRBV27 to TRBJ1-6; D is possibly TRBD1 (6 bases). The germline CDR1 and CDR2 sequences are MNHEY and SMNVEV (reference sequence). CDR3 length: 13 residues. Trimming took 8 bases from V and 5 from J, leaving 10 bases between them. CDR3 nucleotides: TGTGCCAGCGGTACAGGGAATAATTCACCCCTCCACTTT. Translating it yields CASGTGNNSPLHF.

V gene TRBV2 combines with J gene TRBJ2-5; D is perhaps TRBD1 (5 bases). V gave up 5 bases and J gave up 5 bases, with 9 bases separating them. Germline V gene data show CDR1 as SNHLY and CDR2 as FYNNEI. This CDR3 region has 12 residues. The CDR3 coding sequence is TGTGCCAGCAGTAGGGGTCTCGAGACCCAGTACTTC. Translation gives CASSRGLETQYF.

This chain connects TRBV29-1 to TRBJ2-5, with D perhaps TRBD1 (7 bases). This CDR3 comprises 15 residues. CDR1 and CDR2 (germline): SQVTM, ANQGSEA. Deletions cut 4 bases from V and 5 bases from J, with 20 bases between. The CDR3 loop is CSVGAGGRFQETQYF. The CDR3 nucleotides read TGCAGCGTTGGCGCAGGGGGGCGATTCCAGGAGACCCAGTACTTC.

The rearrangement uses TRBV7-6 and TRBJ2-1; 8 bases match TRBD2. The CDR3 runs to 16 residues. The ends lost 2 bases at V and 3 bases at J; junction bases unmatched: 6. Germline CDR1 and CDR2: SGHVS and FNYEAQ. The CDR3 region has the DNA TGTGCCAGCAGCTTATCGAAGCGGGGGAGCTACAATGAGCAGTTCTTC. Encoded protein: CASSLSKRGSYNEQFF. The entire variable domain, with the rest obtained from reference TRBV7-6 and TRBJ2-1, is as follows: GAGVSQSPRYKVTKRGQDVALRCDPISGHVSLYWYRQALGQGPEFLTYFNYEAQQDKSGLPNDRFSAERPEGSISTLTIQRTEQRDSAMYRCASSLSKRGSYNEQFFGPGTRLTVL.

The chain links TRBV6-1 to TRBJ2-7; tentative D call: TRBD2 (6 bases). Germline CDR1 MNHNS, CDR2 SASEGT. The CDR3 length is 18 residues. Trimming took off 3 bases at V and 5 bases at J, with 26 bases between the two ends. CDR3 protein: CASSDPSREPTPGNEQYF. CDR3 DNA: TGTGCCAGCAGTGACCCTAGTCGGGAGCCCACCCCGGGGAACGAGCAGTACTTC.

This chain uses TRBV29-1 with TRBJ2-7; 9 positions match TRBD2. The trim removed 3 bases at V and 0 bases at J, leaving 6 bases unmatched. The CDR3 contains 15 residues. Germline CDR1 and CDR2: SQVTM and ANQGSEA. The CDR3 protein is CSVDAGGHGSYEQYF. The DNA of the CDR3 is TGCAGCGTTGATGCGGGGGGGCACGGCTCCTACGAGCAGTACTTC.

The chain combines TRBV5-4 with TRBJ2-2, with D possibly matching TRBD1 (6 bases). The CDR3 extends over 16 amino acids. Germline V gene sequence: CDR1 SGHNT, CDR2 YYREEE (reference sequence). Trimming pared 0 bases from V and 7 bases from J, leaving 16 bases between. As DNA, the CDR3 is TGTGCCAGCAGCTTGGAAGGGATGACAGGTCGCGGGGAGCTGTTTTTT. The encoded protein is CASSLEGMTGRGELFF.

The chain uses TRBV18 and TRBJ2-7, with D possibly matching TRBD1 (6 bases). This CDR3 has 15 amino acids. From germline, CDR1 is KGHSH and CDR2 LQKENI. V was trimmed by 3 bases and J by 0 bases, leaving 12 bases between them. In DNA, the CDR3 is TGTGCCAGCTCACCCATAATGGACAGCTCCTACGAGCAGTACTTC. It translates to CASSPIMDSSYEQYF.

The J gene is TRBJ2-2, the V gene TRBV14; D is uncertain. This CDR3 comprises 13 residues. Germline CDR1 reads SGHDN; CDR2 reads FVKESK. V was pared by 1 base and J by 3 bases, with 3 bases between. In DNA, the CDR3 is TGTGCCAGCAGCCAAGCCTACACCGGGGAGCTGTTTTTT. This codes for CASSQAYTGELFF.

V and J are TRBV5-1 and TRBJ2-2; no clear D gene. This CDR3 comprises 17 residues. CDR1 is SGHRS, CDR2 YFSETQ, per germline. Deletions cut 4 bases from V and 6 bases from J, with 22 bases between. CDR3 residues: CASSPYLAGTAPGELFF. The CDR3 region has the DNA TGCGCCAGCAGCCCCTACCTGGCAGGCACCGCACCCGGGGAGCTGTTTTTT.

The rearrangement uses TRBV4-3 and TRBJ1-2, with TRBD1 matching over 10 bases. V lost 0 bases, J lost 8 bases, and 12 bases stayed unmatched. Germline CDR1 is LGHNA and CDR2 is YSLEER. The length of the CDR3 is 17 residues. The CDR3 DNA follows: TGCGCCAGCAGCCAAGAGACGGCCGGGACAGGGGTGGGGGGCTACACCTTC. Translating it yields CASSQETAGTGVGGYTF.

V usage is TRBV6-5 and J usage is TRBJ1-2; 8 bases align to TRBD1. V dropped 8 bases and J dropped 5; count of bases not matched to a gene: 4. Germline V CDR1 and CDR2: MNHEY, SVGAGI. The CDR3 runs to 12 residues. The CDR3 sequence is CASGQGFYGYTF. The DNA for the CDR3 is TGTGCCAGCGGACAGGGATTTTATGGCTACACCTTC.

This chain uses TRBV2 with TRBJ1-4; no reliable D call. This CDR3 comprises 14 residues. Per germline, CDR1 SNHLY and CDR2 FYNNEI. Deletions cut 1 base from V and 8 bases from J, with 11 bases between. CDR3 DNA sequence: TGTGCCAGCAGTGAAGGGGCTTTCCTCGAAAAACTGTTTTTT. Protein sequence: CASSEGAFLEKLFF.

This chain joins TRBV11-1 and TRBJ2-5; no firm D call. CDR1 and CDR2 (germline): SGHAT, FQDESV (reference sequence). The CDR3 is 12 amino acids. V lost 0 bases, J lost 4 bases, and 3 bases lay in between. The CDR3 reads CASSLARETQYF. The CDR3 nucleotides read TGTGCCAGCAGCTTAGCGCGAGAGACCCAGTACTTC.

J is TRBJ1-2 and V is TRBV5-4; D possibly corresponds to TRBD1 (5 bases). V gave up 0 bases and J gave up 7 bases, with 10 bases separating them. This CDR3 comprises 13 residues. Germline-derived CDR1 and CDR2 are SGHNT and YYREEE (reference sequence). The CDR3 spells CASSLVQGGGYTF. The CDR3 DNA sequence: TGTGCCAGCAGCTTGGTTCAGGGCGGTGGCTACACCTTC.

The chain is built from TRBV30 and TRBJ2-2; 8 positions agree with TRBD1. Looked up from germline, CDR1 is GTSNPN and CDR2 is SVGIG (reference sequence). V gave up 8 bases and J gave up 2 bases; unmatched junction bases: 7. This CDR3 has 14 residues. CDR3 nucleotide sequence: TGTGCCGGGTTCCAGGGGGCCAACACCGGGGAGCTGTTTTTT. This translates into CAGFQGANTGELFF.

The CDR3 bases are TGTGCCACCAGCAGGGCGGGACTAGCCTACAATGAGCAGTTCTTC. Translation gives CATSRAGLAYNEQFF. The chain couples TRBV15 to TRBJ2-1; 8 positions agree with TRBD2. The CDR3 sequence is 15 residues long. CDR1 LNHNV and CDR2 YYDKDF come from the germline V gene (reference sequence). V dropped 3 bases and J dropped 2; count of bases not matched to a gene: 3.

The chain uses TRBV10-3 and TRBJ2-7; D may be TRBD1 (6 bases). The CDR3 spans 13 residues. V lost 0 bases to trimming and J lost 3 bases, with 6 bases between them. Germline values: CDR1 ENHRY, CDR2 SYGVKD. Written as DNA, the CDR3 is TGTGCCATCAGTGAGTCAGGGGGCTACGAGCAGTACTTC. This gives the protein CAISESGGYEQYF.

The chain employs TRBV2 and TRBJ1-4; D possibly corresponds to TRBD1 (5 bases). The V and J ends lost 11 bases and 8 bases respectively, with 18 bases between them. The CDR3 length is 13 residues. Per germline, CDR1 SNHLY and CDR2 FYNNEI. The CDR3 nucleotides are TGTGCCGGGGCTAACAGGTTGCGGGAAAAACTGTTTTTT. Translated: CAGANRLREKLFF.

To note about this clone: A read error may account for a junction end that differs from germline. The genes are TRBV28 and TRBJ1-6; unclear D gene. The CDR3 is made up of 16 amino acids. Germline V CDR1 and CDR2: MDHEN, SYDVKM. Here the CDR3 reads CASTFPGVSHNSPLHF. In DNA, the CDR3 is TGTGCCAGCACCTTCCCGGGAGTCTCCCATAATTCACCCCTCCACTTT. Combining the CDR3 with reference TRBV28 and TRBJ1-6 gives the whole variable domain DVKVTQSSRYLVKRTGEKVFLECVQDMDHENMFWYRQDPGLGLRLIYFSYDVKMKEKGDIPEGYSVSREKKERFSLILESASTNQTSMYLCASTFPGVSHNSPLHFGNGTRLTVT.

The V and J genes are TRBV2 and TRBJ2-3; 7 positions match TRBD1. Germline CDR1 reads SNHLY; CDR2 reads FYNNEI. The V segment lost 6 bases and the J segment 0 bases; nucleotides outside the gene matches: 15. CDR3 length: 18 residues. CDR3 sequence: CASSGDRRGTFSTDTQYF. DNA of the CDR3: TGTGCCAGCAGCGGGGACAGACGTGGGACCTTTAGCACAGATACGCAGTATTTT.

The CDR3 here is CASSQENTNPDSPLHF. The DNA for the CDR3 is TGCGCCAGCAGCCAAGAAAACACGAACCCTGATTCACCCCTCCACTTT. This chain uses TRBV4-1 with TRBJ1-6; D is ambiguous. Germline V gene lookup returns CDR1 MGHRA and CDR2 YSYEKL. There are 16 residues in the CDR3. The V end was cut by 0 bases, the J end by 8 bases, with 14 bases between.

This chain uses TRBV29-1 with TRBJ2-1; perhaps TRBD2 as D (6 bases). The CDR3 extends over 11 amino acids. The V end was cut by 6 bases, the J end by 8 bases, with 11 bases between. Germline V CDR1 and CDR2: SQVTM, ANQGSEA. The DNA of the CDR3 is TGCAGCGTCCGGGAGCCCCATGAGCAGTTCTTC. Its translation: CSVREPHEQFF.